These 18 T cell receptor beta chains were all obtained from the same sample, sequenced in a study of graft-versus-host responses after intestinal transplantation. Produced via immunoSEQ multiplex PCR; TCRdb's table is partial and in-frame only. The sample includes 12,000 or so clones, 60% to 85% seen only once; the top ten take around 35%. Sample: PBMCs, taken around 500 days after intestinal transplant. The receptors shown here come from a human patient who received an intestinal transplant, so some T cells may come from the graft donor.

The V call is TRBV27, the J call TRBJ2-3; a weak D match, TRBD1 (6 bases). V was pared by 0 bases and J by 7 bases, with 14 bases between. Germline V gene data show CDR1 as MNHEY and CDR2 as SMNVEV (reference sequence). The CDR3 is 15 residues long. The CDR3 sequence: CASSLSFAGANTQYF. For the CDR3, the DNA is TGTGCCAGCAGTTTATCGTTCGCAGGGGCTAATACGCAGTATTTT.

This chain uses TRBV6-8 with TRBJ2-7; D gene uncertain. V was clipped by 8 bases and J by 1 base, with 6 bases between them. The CDR3 contains 11 residues. The germline V gene has CDR1 MNHGY and CDR2 SAAAGT. The CDR3 sequence is CASVYSYEQYF. CDR3 sequence (DNA): TGTGCCAGCGTCTATTCCTACGAGCAGTACTTC.

The V gene is TRBV19, the J gene TRBJ2-2; tentatively, D is TRBD1 or TRBD2 (5 bases each). The CDR3 contains 15 residues. Germline V gene data show CDR1 as LNHDA and CDR2 as SQIVND (reference sequence). V shed 2 bases and J shed 3 bases, with 10 bases lying between them. The CDR3 loop reads CASSIPGRDTGELFF. Written as DNA, the CDR3 is TGTGCCAGTAGTATACCGGGACGGGACACCGGGGAGCTGTTTTTT.

By share, this clone ranks as medium-sized (0.01 to 0.1%). The V gene is TRBV6-5, the J gene TRBJ2-2; unclear D gene. Germline V gene data show CDR1 as MNHEY and CDR2 as SVGAGI. CDR3 length equals 15 residues. V was clipped by 0 bases and J by 7 bases, with 12 bases between them. The CDR3, as DNA: TGTGCCAGCAGTTACTCTGTGGAGTATCACGGGGAGCTGTTTTTT. It specifies CASSYSVEYHGELFF.

This clone was recorded a few times. This rearrangement joins TRBV19 to TRBJ1-5, with no clear D. Trimming removed 7 bases from V and 1 base from J, with 14 bases in between. Germline CDR1 is LNHDA and CDR2 is SQIVND (reference sequence). This CDR3 comprises 15 residues. CDR3 sequence reads: CASTSERASNQPQHF. The CDR3 DNA is TGTGCCAGTACCTCGGAGAGGGCCAGCAATCAGCCCCAGCATTTT.

This clone was seen once. The rearrangement joins TRBV19 to TRBJ1-5, with D hard to call. Trimming took 7 bases from V and 0 from J, leaving 10 bases between them. This CDR3 has 14 residues. In germline, CDR1 is LNHDA, CDR2 SQIVND (reference sequence). The CDR3 loop reads CASTSWTSNQPQHF. Written as DNA, the CDR3 is TGTGCCAGTACGAGCTGGACTAGCAATCAGCCCCAGCATTTT. Drawing the rest from reference TRBV19 and TRBJ1-5, the complete variable domain is DGGITQSPKYLFRKEGQNVTLSCEQNLNHDAMYWYRQDPGQGLRLIYYSQIVNDFQKGDIAEGYSVSREKKESFPLTVTSAQKNPTAFYLCASTSWTSNQPQHFGDGTRLSIL.

Here the CDR3 reads CASSLTGDSYEQYF. CDR3 nucleotides: TGTGCCAGCAGCTTGACAGGGGACTCCTACGAGCAGTACTTC. The rearrangement joins TRBV5-6 to TRBJ2-7, with 7 bases that match TRBD1. This CDR3 is built from 14 residues. Germline V gives CDR1 SGHDT, CDR2 YYEEEE. The V segment lost 1 base and the J segment 0 bases; nucleotides outside the gene matches: 1.

V gene TRBV7-9 combines with J gene TRBJ2-5, with D perhaps matching TRBD1 or TRBD2 (5 bases each). With the DNA end fitting TRBJ2-7 better, the J assignment may be wrong. CDR3 length: 15 amino acids. The V gene's germline CDR1 is SEHNR and CDR2 FQNEAQ (reference sequence). The CDR3 spells CASSNLGPDSYEQYF. The CDR3 DNA sequence: TGTGCCAGCAGCAACCTGGGACCCGACTCTTACGAGCAGTACTTC.

The CDR3 here is CASGLERTGSGELFF. The CDR3 DNA reads TGTGCTAGTGGTTTGGAACGGACAGGGTCCGGGGAGCTGTTTTTT. This chain uses TRBV12-5 with TRBJ2-2; 8 bases map to TRBD1. V trimming: 1 base; J trimming: 6 bases; junction bases outside the gene matches: 4. This CDR3 spans 15 amino acids. In germline, CDR1 is LGHNT, CDR2 FRNRAP. Looking up the rest from reference TRBV12-5 and TRBJ2-2 gives the full variable domain: DARVTQTPRHKVTEMGQEVTMRCQPILGHNTVFWYRQTMMQGLELLAYFRNRAPLDDSGMPKDRFSAEMPDATLATLKIQPSEPRDSAVYFCASGLERTGSGELFFGEGSRLTVL.

By its share, this clone is medium-sized (0.01 to 0.1%). The chain carries TRBV6-4 and TRBJ2-3, with D possibly matching TRBD1 (6 bases). Looked up from germline, CDR1 is MRHNA and CDR2 is SNTAGT. Trimming removed 3 bases from V and 4 bases from J, with 14 bases in between. There are 15 residues in the CDR3. For the CDR3, the DNA is TGTGCCAGCAGTGAAGTCCAAGGGGGTGCAGATACGCAGTATTTT. Translating gives CASSEVQGGADTQYF.

The rearrangement links TRBV30 to TRBJ1-6; D is perhaps TRBD1 (6 bases). The ends were cut back, 2 bases at V and 6 bases at J, with 11 bases in the middle. CDR3 length: 14 amino acids. Germline assignment: CDR1 GTSNPN and CDR2 SVGIG (reference sequence). The CDR3, as DNA: TGTGCCTGGAGTCCAGGGGTCTCTAATTCACCCCTCCACTTT. Its translation: CAWSPGVSNSPLHF.

V usage is TRBV29-1 and J usage is TRBJ2-3; D is possibly TRBD1 (6 bases). Trimming pared 5 bases from V and 12 bases from J, leaving 12 bases between. The CDR3 spans 10 residues. CDR1 and CDR2 (germline): SQVTM, ANQGSEA. The CDR3 nucleotides read TGCAGCGTTCGACGGGACACCCAGTATTTT. Protein product: CSVRRDTQYF.

This clone was detected once. The V call is TRBV29-1, the J call TRBJ2-3, with 7 nucleotides matching TRBD1. V lost 6 bases and J lost 2; bases outside the gene matches: 5. Germline V CDR1 and CDR2: SQVTM, ANQGSEA. The CDR3 extends over 13 amino acids. CDR3 coding DNA: TGCAGCGTCCGGGACAGCCCCACAGATACGCAGTATTTT. It specifies CSVRDSPTDTQYF.

V is TRBV10-1 and J is TRBJ1-1; D perhaps matches TRBD1 (5 bases). This CDR3 is built from 13 residues. In germline, CDR1 is WNHNN, CDR2 SYGVQD (reference sequence). Trimming removed 2 bases at V and 5 bases at J, with 9 bases between. The CDR3 DNA sequence: TGCGCCAGCAGTGAGCCCGGGGGGACTGAAGCTTTCTTT. Protein product: CASSEPGGTEAFF.

Worth noting for this clone: Germline is not matched at one junction end, which may reflect a read error. This specimen includes other DNA sequences encoding the same CDR3. The rearrangement links TRBV30 to TRBJ2-7, with D possibly being TRBD1 (6 bases). This CDR3 spans 14 amino acids. CDR1 GTSNPN and CDR2 SVGIG come from the germline V gene (reference sequence). The CDR3 nucleotides read TGCGCCTGGAGTCACGCAGGGGTGGGGTACGAGCAGTACTTC. Residues: CAWSHAGVGYEQYF.

This chain connects TRBV28 to TRBJ2-7; D gene uncertain. The V end was cut by 4 bases, the J end by 2 bases, with 15 bases between. Germline assignment: CDR1 MDHEN and CDR2 SYDVKM. The CDR3 consists of 15 residues. This chain's CDR3 is CASSSYQDVAYEQYF. CDR3 nucleotide sequence: TGTGCCAGCAGTTCATACCAGGACGTAGCCTACGAGCAGTACTTC.

The chain's CDR3 is CATSRGAGGGGELFF. The CDR3 DNA is TGTGCCACCAGCAGAGGGGCGGGAGGCGGCGGGGAGCTGTTTTTT. The V call is TRBV15, the J call TRBJ2-2; 8 bases are a match to TRBD2. Trimming took 1 base from V and 7 from J; bases not matched to a gene: 5. The V gene's germline CDR1 is LNHNV and CDR2 YYDKDF (reference sequence). The CDR3 sequence is 15 residues long.

The V gene is TRBV6-4, the J gene TRBJ1-6, with 7 nucleotides matching TRBD1. Germline CDR1 is MRHNA and CDR2 is SNTAGT. The CDR3 is 11 amino acids. CDR3 sequence: CEQGLGSPLHF. The CDR3 DNA follows: TGTGAACAGGGGCTTGGTTCACCCCTCCACTTT.